These 15 T cell receptor beta chains were sequenced from one sample in a study of blood T cell repertoires in COVID-19 (TCRdb year 2020). The protocol used for the library was the immunoSEQ multiplex PCR assay. The immuneACCESS repertoire file appears here via TCRdb, limited to in-frame rearrangements. These files lack a portion of the clones; in checked studies, under half of the deficit traces to unresolved V genes, and the cause of the others is not known. The sample table records 200,000 to 250,000 clones; 88% of these occur just once. Together, the top ten hold about 1.5% of the sample. Input material: peripheral blood. The receptors stem from a man in his late teens or twenties with active or convalescent COVID-19.

The chain has TRBV6-2 or TRBV6-3 and TRBJ2-1; no definite D call. The CDR3 covers 17 residues. With 6 bases removed from V and 0 bases from J, the gap between germline ends came to 18 bases. The germline V gene encodes CDR1 MNHEY and CDR2 SVGEGT. The CDR3 loop reads CASSHTLADSSYNEQFF. CDR3 DNA: TGTGCCAGCAGCCACACCTTGGCGGATAGCTCCTACAATGAGCAGTTCTTC.

The chain joins TRBV27 to TRBJ1-1, with D possibly being TRBD1 (6 bases). The CDR3 extends over 13 amino acids. V lost 3 bases and J lost 5, with 10 bases in between. CDR1 is MNHEY, CDR2 SMNVEV, per germline (reference sequence). CDR3 sequence reads: CASSFTRGTEAFF. CDR3 DNA: TGTGCCAGCAGTTTCACCAGGGGTACTGAAGCTTTCTTT.

The CDR3 reads CASSLALSVSYNEQFF. The CDR3 DNA sequence: TGCGCCAGCAGCTTGGCCCTCAGTGTCTCCTACAATGAGCAGTTCTTC. The rearrangement joins TRBV5-1 to TRBJ2-1; D gene ambiguous. This CDR3 comprises 16 residues. Germline assignment: CDR1 SGHRS and CDR2 YFSETQ. Trimming took 0 bases from V and 0 from J, leaving 10 bases between them. Complete variable domain (other parts from reference TRBV5-1 and TRBJ2-1): KAGVTQTPRYLIKTRGQQVTLSCSPISGHRSVSWYQQTPGQGLQFLFEYFSETQRNKGNFPGRFSGRQFSNSRSEMNVSTLELGDSALYLCASSLALSVSYNEQFFGPGTRLTVL.

The chain has TRBV27 and TRBJ2-5; D may be TRBD2 (6 bases). Germline V gene lookup returns CDR1 MNHEY and CDR2 SMNVEV (reference sequence). The CDR3 is 13 amino acids. Trimming removed 5 bases from V and 4 bases from J, with 11 bases in between. CDR3 region: CASSRRVAETQYF. The DNA for the CDR3 is TGTGCCAGCAGTAGGAGGGTAGCAGAGACCCAGTACTTC.

This chain joins TRBV7-6 and TRBJ2-1; D is possibly TRBD2 (6 bases). The CDR3 spans 16 residues. V lost 2 bases and J lost 2, with 13 bases in between. The germline CDR1 and CDR2 sequences are SGHVS and FNYEAQ. The CDR3 DNA sequence: TGTGCCAGCAGCTTAATCCGGCGGGACCCCTACAATGAGCAGTTCTTC. Protein sequence: CASSLIRRDPYNEQFF.

This chain joins TRBV4-2 and TRBJ1-5; 7 bases are a match to TRBD1. Germline trimming cut 4 bases from V and 4 bases from J; bases unmatched to any gene: 7. The CDR3 contains 15 residues. The germline gives CDR1 LGHNA, CDR2 YNFKEQ. CDR3 loop: CASSPRQGGNQPQHF. DNA of the CDR3: TGTGCCAGCAGCCCCCGTCAGGGGGGTAATCAGCCCCAGCATTTT.

This chain links TRBV4-3 with TRBJ2-7; D unresolved. Trimming cost V 3 bases and J 3 bases, with 15 bases left between them. This CDR3 has 15 residues. Germline V gives CDR1 LGHNA, CDR2 YSLEER. The CDR3 coding sequence is TGCGCCAGCAGCCATGACCTCGCAGGAAGCTACGAGCAGTACTTC. This codes for CASSHDLAGSYEQYF.

The chain carries TRBV5-1 and TRBJ2-7, with a possible D match to TRBD2 (6 bases). Trimming pared 1 base from V and 0 bases from J, leaving 17 bases between. CDR1 and CDR2 from the germline V gene are SGHRS and YFSETQ. CDR3 length equals 17 residues. This chain's CDR3 is CASSLFPRDSSSYEQYF. For the CDR3, the DNA is TGCGCCAGCAGCTTGTTCCCCAGGGACTCGAGCTCCTACGAGCAGTACTTC.

A single count supports this clone. The chain links TRBV5-6 to TRBJ1-5; 12 bases agree with TRBD1. J lost 7 bases, V lost 4 bases, and 6 bases had no gene match. There are 15 residues in the CDR3. CDR1 and CDR2 from the germline V gene are SGHDT and YYEEEE. The CDR3 DNA reads TGTGCCAGCAGCGTGGGACAGGGGGCTTGGCAGCCCCAGCATTTT. Amino acid sequence: CASSVGQGAWQPQHF.

The chain has TRBV11-2 and TRBJ2-7; 8 nucleotides match TRBD1. V gave up 2 bases and J gave up 2 bases; unmatched junction bases: 8. The CDR3 consists of 16 residues. The V gene's germline CDR1 is SGHAT and CDR2 FQNNGV. The CDR3: CASSLKSRTGTYEQYF. The CDR3, as DNA: TGTGCCAGCAGCTTAAAAAGTCGGACAGGGACCTACGAGCAGTACTTC.

The chain combines TRBV10-3 with TRBJ2-7; 7 nucleotides match TRBD1. The trim removed 5 bases at V and 6 bases at J, leaving 1 base unmatched. The CDR3 is 11 amino acids. Germline CDR1 ENHRY, CDR2 SYGVKD. CDR3 sequence: CAISSGGEQYF. CDR3 DNA: TGTGCCATCAGTTCAGGGGGCGAGCAGTACTTC.

This chain joins TRBV11-3 and TRBJ2-7; D uncertain. V was pared by 1 base and J by 6 bases, with 7 bases between. Germline CDR1 SGHNT, CDR2 YENEEA. The length of the CDR3 is 12 residues. The CDR3 loop reads CASSLGGTEQYF. The CDR3 DNA reads as TGTGCCAGCAGCTTAGGAGGCACCGAGCAGTACTTC.

V is TRBV4-1 and J is TRBJ1-1; unclear D gene. The CDR3 has 14 amino acids. The germline V gene encodes CDR1 MGHRA and CDR2 YSYEKL. The V and J ends lost 3 bases and 7 bases respectively, with 15 bases between them. This CDR3 reads CASSHEPTTLEAFF. CDR3 DNA: TGCGCCAGCAGCCACGAACCTACTACTCTTGAAGCTTTCTTT.

This CDR3 is CASSQSTGATDTQYF. In nucleotides, the CDR3 is TGTGCCAGCTCACAATCGACAGGGGCCACAGATACGCAGTATTTT. The chain combines TRBV18 with TRBJ2-3, with 8 bases lining up with TRBD1. This CDR3 spans 15 amino acids. From germline, CDR1 is KGHSH and CDR2 LQKENI. The V segment lost 4 bases and the J segment 2 bases; nucleotides outside the gene matches: 5.

This chain connects TRBV27 to TRBJ1-1; possibly TRBD1 for D (5 bases). The CDR3 runs to 13 residues. The germline CDR1 and CDR2 sequences are MNHEY and SMNVEV (reference sequence). The V and J ends lost 6 bases and 5 bases respectively, with 13 bases between them. The CDR3 here is CASRETGITEAFF. In DNA, the CDR3 is TGTGCCAGCAGAGAAACAGGAATAACTGAAGCTTTCTTT.